A single sample gave rise to the 30 T cell receptor beta chains below, sequenced in a study of beta chain features in type 1 diabetes (dated by TCRdb to the late 2010s). Receptor amplification or capture employed the immunoSEQ multiplex PCR assay. The entire isolated RNA was reverse transcribed using the High Capacity cDNA Reverse Transcription Kit, and thus expressed TCRB transcripts were sequenced. The immuneACCESS repertoire file appears here via TCRdb, limited to in-frame rearrangements. These files lack a portion of the clones; in checked studies, under half of the deficit traces to unresolved V genes, and the cause of the others is not known. Counted in this sample were 250,000 to 350,000 clones; 14% of them appeared once. The ten most abundant clones make up more than 6.5% of the sample. Sequenced input: central memory CD4+ T cells from blood. Receptor source: a man under 40 in good health.

A few counts support this clone. The chain employs TRBV6-5 and TRBJ1-2; a possible D gene is TRBD1 (5 bases). Trimming took 7 bases from V and 6 from J, leaving 18 bases between them. The CDR3 is 14 residues long. Germline CDR1 is MNHEY and CDR2 is SVGAGI. CDR3 in DNA: TGTGCCAGCACCAAACTGTGGCAGGGAGATGGCTACACCTTC. Translation: CASTKLWQGDGYTF.

Worth noting for this clone: An end of the junction differs from the germline gene, which may be a read error. The chain links TRBV7-7 to TRBJ2-3; 12 bases fit TRBD2. The germline CDR1 and CDR2 sequences are SSHAT and FNYEAQ (reference sequence). CDR3 length: 15 amino acids. The CDR3 sequence: CASSLAGGYGDTQYF. The CDR3 coding sequence is TGTGCTAGCAGCCTAGCGGGAGGGTATGGAGATACGCAGTATTTT.

This rearrangement joins TRBV7-9 to TRBJ2-7; D is possibly TRBD2 (6 bases). Germline assignment: CDR1 SEHNR and CDR2 FQNEAQ (reference sequence). V gave up 1 base and J gave up 2 bases, with 12 bases separating them. The CDR3 is 15 amino acids. The CDR3 region has the DNA TGTGCCAGCAGCTTAGGGTCTAGCGACACCTACGAGCAGTACTTC. This translates into CASSLGSSDTYEQYF.

This clone was detected a few times. The chain carries TRBV7-2 and TRBJ2-1; TRBD2 matches 11 bases. The CDR3 runs to 17 residues. Germline CDR1 and CDR2: SGHTA and FQGNSA. V dropped 5 bases and J dropped 0; count of bases not matched to a gene: 6. This CDR3 reads CASSPTSGGSSYNEQFF. CDR3 nucleotides: TGTGCCAGCAGCCCTACTAGCGGGGGCAGCTCCTACAATGAGCAGTTCTTC.

The chain recombines TRBV18 with TRBJ1-1, with D possibly TRBD1 on 5 matching bases. The CDR3 runs 15 residues. V lost 3 bases and J 0 bases, leaving 11 bases between the germline ends. Germline V gene data show CDR1 as KGHSH and CDR2 as LQKENI. CDR3 residues: CASSPGTAMNTEAFF. In nucleotides, the CDR3 is TGTGCCAGCTCACCGGGGACGGCGATGAACACTGAAGCTTTCTTT. Combining the CDR3 with reference TRBV18 and TRBJ1-1 gives the whole variable domain NAGVMQNPRHLVRRRGQEARLRCSPMKGHSHVYWYRQLPEEGLKFMVYLQKENIIDESGMPKERFSAEFPKEGPSILRIQQVVRGDSAAYFCASSPGTAMNTEAFFGQGTRLTVV.

This clone was seen repeatedly, ten times or more. The J gene is TRBJ1-1, the V gene TRBV9; no clear D. The CDR3 spans 14 residues. V gave up 0 bases and J gave up 7 bases, with 13 bases separating them. The V gene's germline CDR1 is SGDLS and CDR2 YYNGEE. CDR3 in amino acids: CASSVGAAGSEAFF. The CDR3 DNA follows: TGTGCCAGCAGCGTAGGGGCAGCGGGGAGTGAAGCTTTCTTT. The complete variable domain, with remaining parts taken from reference TRBV9 and TRBJ1-1, reads DSGVTQTPKHLITATGQRVTLRCSPRSGDLSVYWYQQSLDQGLQFLIQYYNGEERAKGNILERFSAQQFPDLHSELNLSSLELGDSALYFCASSVGAAGSEAFFGQGTRLTVV.

V and J are TRBV10-2 and TRBJ1-5; 7 bases map to TRBD1. This CDR3 has 14 residues. Trimming removed 6 bases from V and 4 bases from J; junction bases left unmatched: 6. Germline lookup yields CDR1 WSHSY and CDR2 SAAADI. CDR3 residues: CASRHRGSNQPQHF. The CDR3 DNA reads as TGCGCCAGCAGACACAGGGGAAGTAATCAGCCCCAGCATTTT.

This clone was counted between two and nine times. The chain recombines TRBV7-9 with TRBJ1-2, with 8 positions matching TRBD1. CDR3 size: 16 residues. Germline CDR1 and CDR2: SEHNR and FQNEAQ (reference sequence). The junction had 14 bases not matched to a gene; V was cut back by 4 bases and J by 7 bases. The CDR3 spells CASSYPMSDRGSGYTF. Here the CDR3 DNA reads TGTGCCAGCAGCTATCCAATGTCTGACAGGGGCTCTGGCTACACCTTC.

Only a few counts were recorded for this clone. The J gene is TRBJ1-2, the V gene TRBV6-5; D is possibly TRBD1 (5 bases). V gave up 6 bases and J gave up 4 bases, with 15 bases separating them. Germline V gene sequence: CDR1 MNHEY, CDR2 SVGAGI. This CDR3 contains 14 residues. The CDR3 spells CASSSDGGIYGYTF. In DNA form, the CDR3 reads TGTGCCAGCAGCTCTGACGGGGGAATCTATGGCTACACCTTC.

In its sample, this clone was seen many times. CDR3 in amino acids: CASSRGDADTQYF. The CDR3 coding sequence is TGTGCCAGCAGTAGAGGGGACGCAGATACGCAGTATTTT. The J gene is TRBJ2-3, the V gene TRBV5-6; D could derive from TRBD1 or TRBD2 (5 bases each). This CDR3 region has 13 residues. V was cut by 5 bases and J by 4 bases, with 11 bases left in between. Germline V gives CDR1 SGHDT, CDR2 YYEEEE.

This clone was seen a few times. The junction departs from the called germline gene at one end, perhaps through a read error. J is TRBJ1-2 and V is TRBV5-4; TRBD1 matches at 7 bases. CDR1 and CDR2 (germline): SGHNT, YYREEE (reference sequence). The CDR3 is made up of 14 amino acids. The CDR3 DNA reads TGCGCCAGCAGCCAAGAAGTACAGGGGCGAGGCTACACCTTC. It specifies CASSQEVQGRGYTF.

The J gene is TRBJ2-5, the V gene TRBV5-6, with D hard to call. The CDR3 spans 14 residues. The V gene lost 1 base and the J gene lost 0 bases, with 7 bases spanning the gap. Per germline, CDR1 SGHDT and CDR2 YYEEEE. DNA of the CDR3: TGTGCCAGCAGCTTGCCCGGGTACCAAGAGACCCAGTACTTC. It translates to CASSLPGYQETQYF.

The sample holds a few counts of this clone. The chain links TRBV2 to TRBJ2-5; unclear D gene. Trimming pared 4 bases from V and 0 bases from J, leaving 9 bases between. Germline V gene sequence: CDR1 SNHLY, CDR2 FYNNEI. The CDR3 loop spans 14 amino acids. For the CDR3, the DNA is TGTGCCAGCAGTGTACCTGGGTACCAAGAGACCCAGTACTTC. Amino acids: CASSVPGYQETQYF.

The chain carries TRBV7-2 and TRBJ1-2, with 7 bases fitting TRBD1. Germline V gene lookup returns CDR1 SGHTA and CDR2 FQGNSA. The ends lost 3 bases at V and 4 bases at J; junction bases unmatched: 8. The CDR3 extends over 15 amino acids. As DNA, the CDR3 is TGTGCCAGCAGCTTGGACAGGAAGAGCCCCTATGGCTACACCTTC. Translating it yields CASSLDRKSPYGYTF.

The chain couples TRBV4-2 to TRBJ2-1; 7 bases line up with TRBD2. The V and J ends lost 0 bases and 1 base, in that order; junction bases with no gene match: 6. CDR1 and CDR2 from the germline V gene are LGHNA and YNFKEQ. The CDR3 runs to 17 residues. The CDR3 protein is CASSQEAGAGSYNEQFF. The DNA of the CDR3 is TGTGCCAGCAGCCAAGAGGCGGGAGCAGGGTCCTACAATGAGCAGTTCTTC.

The CDR3 here is CASSYSNGRSPLHF. As DNA, the CDR3 is TGTGCCAGCAGTTACTCGAACGGGCGTTCACCCCTCCACTTT. The chain links TRBV6-6 to TRBJ1-6; D uncertain. The V and J ends lost 0 bases and 9 bases respectively, with 9 bases between them. CDR3 length: 14 residues. The V gene's germline CDR1 is MNHNY and CDR2 SVGAGI (reference sequence).

This clone occurred a few times. This chain connects TRBV7-9 to TRBJ1-2, with D perhaps matching TRBD1 (6 bases). The CDR3 loop spans 16 amino acids. Germline V gives CDR1 SEHNR, CDR2 FQNEAQ (reference sequence). Trimming removed 5 bases from V and 4 bases from J, with 20 bases in between. The CDR3 nucleotides are TGTGCCAGCAGCCGCCGGGACACAAAGCTTAGCTATGGCTACACCTTC. Translated: CASSRRDTKLSYGYTF.

V gene TRBV7-9 combines with J gene TRBJ2-3, with D maybe TRBD2 (5 bases). V was clipped by 1 base and J by 4 bases, with 6 bases between them. This CDR3 contains 13 residues. Per germline, CDR1 SEHNR and CDR2 FQNEAQ (reference sequence). In nucleotides, the CDR3 is TGTGCCAGCAGCTTAGAGCGGCCAGATACGCAGTATTTT. Translating gives CASSLERPDTQYF.

Ten or more counts support this clone. The chain has TRBV5-1 and TRBJ2-7; D may be TRBD1 or TRBD2 (5 bases each). CDR1 is SGHRS, CDR2 YFSETQ, per germline. The germline V and J ends were trimmed by 4 bases and 0 bases, with 14 bases remaining between them. This CDR3 has 15 amino acids. CDR3 sequence: CASSRDGQLSYEQYF. The CDR3 coding sequence is TGCGCCAGCAGCAGGGACGGACAACTCTCCTACGAGCAGTACTTC.

This clone came up many times. The sample holds other DNA sequences that translate to the same CDR3. V gene TRBV18 combines with J gene TRBJ2-5; no clear D gene. This CDR3 spans 14 amino acids. In germline, CDR1 is KGHSH, CDR2 LQKENI. With 0 bases removed from V and 5 bases from J, the gap between germline ends came to 10 bases. The CDR3 region is CASSPPSRAETQYF. For the CDR3, the DNA is TGTGCCAGCTCACCACCTTCTCGCGCCGAGACCCAGTACTTC.

There are a few counts of this clone. This chain links TRBV27 with TRBJ1-2, with 8 bases lining up with TRBD1. The germline V gene has CDR1 MNHEY and CDR2 SMNVEV (reference sequence). CDR3 length: 14 residues. V lost 2 bases, J lost 8 bases, and 7 bases stayed unmatched. Here the CDR3 DNA reads TGTGCCAGCAGTTTAAACAGGGGGTCTTGGGGCTACACCTTC. It codes for CASSLNRGSWGYTF.

This clone has only one observation. The V gene is TRBV2, the J gene TRBJ2-6; TRBD1 matches at 7 bases. This CDR3 is 17 amino acids long. The trim removed 7 bases at V and 2 bases at J, leaving 11 bases unmatched. The germline gives CDR1 SNHLY, CDR2 FYNNEI. The CDR3 here is CASIPDRKLTGANVLTF. The CDR3 DNA reads TGTGCCAGCATTCCGGACAGGAAGCTTACTGGGGCCAACGTCCTGACTTTC.

This clone was seen a handful of times. This chain connects TRBV28 to TRBJ2-7; D unclear. The CDR3 consists of 13 residues. With 4 bases removed from V and 0 bases from J, the gap between germline ends came to 7 bases. Germline CDR1 and CDR2: MDHEN and SYDVKM. The CDR3: CASSSVLSYEQYV. Written as DNA, the CDR3 is TGTGCCAGCAGTTCAGTCCTCTCCTACGAGCAGTACGTC.

There are a few counts of this clone. This sequence joins TRBV11-2 and TRBJ1-1, with D perhaps TRBD1 (5 bases). The CDR3 totals 14 residues. Trimming stripped 0 bases from V and 4 bases from J, with 9 bases between. Germline lookup yields CDR1 SGHAT and CDR2 FQNNGV. The CDR3 is CASSLEPGPTEAFF. The CDR3 DNA sequence: TGTGCCAGCAGCTTAGAGCCAGGGCCCACTGAAGCTTTCTTT.

The chain couples TRBV7-9 to TRBJ1-5, with TRBD1 as a possible D gene (6 bases). In germline, CDR1 is SEHNR, CDR2 FQNEAQ (reference sequence). CDR3 length: 17 amino acids. Trimming stripped 0 bases from V and 0 bases from J, with 12 bases between. The CDR3 region has the DNA TGTGCCAGCAGCTTAGCTTTATCAGGGGATAGCAATCAGCCCCAGCATTTT. Translation: CASSLALSGDSNQPQHF.

The table lists this clone with a few counts. This sequence joins TRBV28 and TRBJ2-1, with D unresolved. Germline values: CDR1 MDHEN, CDR2 SYDVKM. This CDR3 contains 13 residues. The germline V and J ends were trimmed by 5 bases and 5 bases, with 10 bases remaining between them. The CDR3, as DNA: TGTGCCAGCAGTCCGGTACCACACAATGAGCAGTTCTTC. The encoded protein is CASSPVPHNEQFF.

This clone has only a few counts. The V call is TRBV5-6, the J call TRBJ2-5, with 7 positions matching TRBD1. The better agreement between TRBJ2-7 and the DNA end casts doubt on the J call. Germline V gene lookup returns CDR1 SGHDT and CDR2 YYEEEE. CDR3 length: 14 residues. Written as DNA, the CDR3 is TGTGCCAGCAGTTCTCAGGGACAGCTCTACGAGCAGTACTTC. As protein: CASSSQGQLYEQYF.

This clone was seen a few times. This chain uses TRBV11-2 with TRBJ1-1; TRBD1 is a possible D gene (5 bases). V was clipped by 0 bases and J by 8 bases, with 10 bases between them. This CDR3 region has 13 residues. Germline V gene lookup returns CDR1 SGHAT and CDR2 FQNNGV. The CDR3 DNA reads as TGTGCCAGCAGCTTAGAACGGGGCGGAGAAGCTTTCTTT. Encoded protein: CASSLERGGEAFF.

The chain is built from TRBV7-8 and TRBJ2-3; tentative D call: TRBD1 (6 bases). Deletions cut 7 bases from V and 6 bases from J, with 11 bases between. Germline loops: CDR1 SGHVS, CDR2 FQNEAQ. The CDR3 runs to 12 residues. CDR3 loop: CASTPRGDTQYF. CDR3 in DNA: TGTGCCAGCACCCCTAGGGGGGATACGCAGTATTTT.

This rearrangement joins TRBV6-6 to TRBJ2-1; 15 positions match TRBD2. The germline V gene encodes CDR1 MNHNY and CDR2 SVGAGI (reference sequence). V dropped 6 bases and J dropped 10; count of bases not matched to a gene: 10. The length of the CDR3 is 16 residues. As DNA, the CDR3 is TGTGCCAGCAGAAACCCGGGACTAGCGGGGGGAGGAGAGCAGTTCTTC. This sequence encodes CASRNPGLAGGGEQFF.